The following is a T cell receptor beta chain sequence with its context. No antigen is known for it. The germline gives CDR1 ENHRY, CDR2 SYGVKD. V shed 5 bases and J shed 9 bases, with 23 bases lying between them. The CDR3 extends over 16 amino acids. This sample was taken from a study of T cells after yellow fever vaccination. The study, taken as a whole, reports: The study found a weaker secondary response that peaked faster, day 5 versus 15. Subsequent to the booster, the majority of primary-vaccination clones reappeared (roughly 97% CD4, approximately 85% CD8). Bulk-population clonotypes that are abundant could appear as contaminants in FACS-sorted repertoires.

Researchers made TCR cDNA using 5'RACE template switching, and this step added a universal primer site and UMIs. In TCRdb, the 5' RACE reads were re-called with MiXCR into one record per CDR3 protein. This table holds about 310,000 distinct CDR3 sequences, roughly 3.5% found once. This sequence originates from a man aged 18-30 years who received the YFV17D yellow fever vaccine. The gene calls are TRBV10-3 and TRBJ2-1, with a weak D call TRBD2 (6 bases). The specimen was PBMCs, collected on the day of the yellow fever booster vaccination. The CDR3 region is CAISPPTSRADSEQFF. The CDR3 coding sequence is TGTGCCATCAGTCCACCAACTAGCCGGGCGGACTCTGAGCAGTTCTTC.